The 24 T cell receptor beta chains reported below all come from one sample, sequenced in a study of blood T cell repertoires in COVID-19. The assay was immunoSEQ multiplex PCR, and TCRdb's table has in-frame clones only and misses some. The sample yields 410,000 or so clones, approximately 91% seen once. The sequencing input was peripheral blood. Source of these receptors: a woman in her 40s with COVID-19, enrolled during active disease.

This rearrangement joins TRBV27 to TRBJ2-1; 8 nucleotides align to TRBD2. CDR1 is MNHEY and CDR2 is SMNVEV in the germline V gene (reference sequence). CDR3 length: 17 residues. Trimming removed 3 bases from V and 0 bases from J; junction bases left unmatched: 7. The CDR3 region is CASSFTGLASSYNEQFF. The CDR3 DNA reads TGTGCCAGCAGTTTCACCGGACTAGCCAGCTCCTACAATGAGCAGTTCTTC.

V and J are TRBV27 and TRBJ2-7; 8 bases fit TRBD2. The CDR3 loop spans 14 amino acids. After removal of 2 bases from V and 3 bases from J, the junction contained 3 bases not matched to a gene. Germline lookup yields CDR1 MNHEY and CDR2 SMNVEV (reference sequence). The CDR3: CASSLVAGSYEQYF. CDR3 in DNA: TGTGCCAGCAGTTTAGTAGCGGGAAGCTACGAGCAGTACTTC.

The chain uses TRBV11-3 and TRBJ2-5; TRBD1 aligns across 9 bases. Germline CDR1 reads SGHNT; CDR2 reads YENEEA. This CDR3 is built from 15 residues. J was trimmed by 4 bases and V by 5 bases; bases with no gene match: 8. The CDR3 reads CASSLYPDRGETQYF. The CDR3 nucleotides read TGTGCCAGCAGCCTATATCCGGACAGGGGAGAGACCCAGTACTTC.

This chain connects TRBV19 to TRBJ1-1; no definite D call. V was cut by 3 bases and J by 1 base, with 9 bases left in between. Germline lookup yields CDR1 LNHDA and CDR2 SQIVND (reference sequence). CDR3 length equals 14 residues. CDR3 nucleotide sequence: TGTGCCAGTAGTATTGAGGGCGCGAACACTGAAGCTTTCTTT. It translates to CASSIEGANTEAFF.

The rearrangement uses TRBV7-3 and TRBJ2-3; D remains unclear. Trimming left V 5 bases short and J 0 bases short, with 9 bases between. CDR3 size: 14 residues. Germline CDR1 is SGHTA and CDR2 is FQGTGA. CDR3 loop: CASSPSLSTDTQYF. DNA of the CDR3: TGTGCCAGCAGCCCGTCTCTGAGCACAGATACGCAGTATTTT.

This chain joins TRBV4-3 and TRBJ1-6; tentatively, D is TRBD1 (5 bases). The CDR3 extends over 15 amino acids. Trimming left V 0 bases short and J 5 bases short, with 8 bases between. Germline-derived CDR1 and CDR2 are LGHNA and YSLEER. CDR3 in amino acids: CASSQDQQDNSPLHF. CDR3 DNA: TGCGCCAGCAGCCAAGATCAACAGGATAATTCACCCCTCCACTTT.

The chain links TRBV5-8 to TRBJ1-5; D unresolved. Trimming pared 5 bases from V and 4 bases from J, leaving 10 bases between. This CDR3 contains 13 residues. Germline V lookup: CDR1 SGHTS, CDR2 YDEGEE. The CDR3 spells CASSWERNQPQHF. In nucleotides, the CDR3 is TGTGCCAGCAGTTGGGAGAGGAATCAGCCCCAGCATTTT.

This chain links TRBV19 with TRBJ1-1; no definite D call. The CDR3 is made up of 13 amino acids. The V and J ends lost 5 bases and 4 bases respectively, with 11 bases between them. Germline CDR1 and CDR2: LNHDA and SQIVND (reference sequence). CDR3: CASSVIGSTEAFF. The DNA of the CDR3 is TGTGCCAGTAGTGTTATCGGGTCCACTGAAGCTTTCTTT.

The chain uses TRBV6-4 and TRBJ1-6, with 7 bases aligning to TRBD1. After removal of 3 bases from V and 10 bases from J, the junction contained 6 bases not matched to a gene. Germline CDR1 MRHNA, CDR2 SNTAGT. This CDR3 is 14 amino acids long. Here the CDR3 reads CASSEVTGKSPLHF. For the CDR3, the DNA is TGTGCCAGCAGTGAGGTGACAGGGAAATCACCCCTCCACTTT.

This clone was counted a single time. This sequence joins TRBV27 and TRBJ1-1; D is unresolved. Germline loops: CDR1 MNHEY, CDR2 SMNVEV (reference sequence). The CDR3 has 13 amino acids. Trimming left V 7 bases short and J 10 bases short, with 19 bases between. CDR3 DNA sequence: TGTGCCAGCAACCTCAAATTGGGAAGCGGAGCTTTCTTT. Translated: CASNLKLGSGAFF.

On this clone: Other DNA sequences from this sample encode an identical CDR3 as well. V and J are TRBV4-3 and TRBJ2-2; perhaps TRBD1 as D (6 bases). The V end was cut by 0 bases, the J end by 1 base, with 15 bases between. The CDR3 consists of 18 residues. Germline V gene lookup returns CDR1 LGHNA and CDR2 YSLEER. The CDR3: CASSQERQAPLNTGELFF. CDR3 nucleotide sequence: TGCGCCAGCAGCCAAGAAAGACAGGCCCCCCTGAACACCGGGGAGCTGTTTTTT.

The V call is TRBV13, the J call TRBJ2-7; D perhaps matches TRBD2 (6 bases). With 4 bases removed from V and 2 bases from J, the gap between germline ends came to 12 bases. The CDR3 is made up of 14 amino acids. Germline CDR1 PRHDT, CDR2 FYEKMQ (reference sequence). In nucleotides, the CDR3 is TGTGCCAGCAGCTCCCAGCGGGCCCCCTACGAGCAGTACTTC. It codes for CASSSQRAPYEQYF.

V is TRBV19 and J is TRBJ1-2, with 7 bases that match TRBD1. This CDR3 spans 15 amino acids. CDR1 is LNHDA and CDR2 is SQIVND in the germline V gene (reference sequence). V was pared by 4 bases and J by 0 bases, with 5 bases of the junction left unmatched. CDR3 in amino acids: CASSTQGTANYGYTF. Here the CDR3 DNA reads TGTGCCAGTAGTACCCAAGGGACAGCTAACTATGGCTACACCTTC.

This clone showed up just a few times. V gene TRBV25-1 combines with J gene TRBJ2-7, with 9 bases fitting TRBD1. This CDR3 spans 15 amino acids. In germline, CDR1 is MGHDK, CDR2 SYGVNS. J gave up 2 bases and V 1 base, and 3 bases lay outside the gene matches. CDR3 DNA sequence: TGTGCCAGCAGTGAATGGGACAGGGATACCTACGAGCAGTACTTC. This gives the protein CASSEWDRDTYEQYF.

The chain carries TRBV28 and TRBJ1-5; D possibly corresponds to TRBD1 (5 bases). The V end was cut by 7 bases, the J end by 3 bases, with 16 bases between. The length of the CDR3 is 15 residues. CDR1 and CDR2 from the germline V gene are MDHEN and SYDVKM. The CDR3 sequence is CASTLGAGINQPQHF. The CDR3 DNA follows: TGTGCCAGCACCCTAGGGGCGGGGATCAATCAGCCCCAGCATTTT.

The rearrangement links TRBV5-1 to TRBJ2-7; a weak D match, TRBD1 (6 bases). This CDR3 region has 15 residues. Germline V gene sequence: CDR1 SGHRS, CDR2 YFSETQ. V lost 1 base and J 7 bases, leaving 18 bases between the germline ends. The CDR3 bases are TGCGCCAGCAGCTTGTCGAGAGGGACACCTTTGGAGCAGTACTTC. Its protein is CASSLSRGTPLEQYF.

The gene calls are TRBV5-1 and TRBJ1-6; D is unresolved. V lost 2 bases, J lost 8 bases, and 8 bases lay in between. The CDR3 spans 13 residues. Germline lookup yields CDR1 SGHRS and CDR2 YFSETQ. The CDR3 DNA reads as TGCGCCAGCAGCTTAGAGGCAGATTCACCCCTCCACTTT. Translated, it gives CASSLEADSPLHF.

This chain joins TRBV5-6 and TRBJ1-5, with 11 bases aligning to TRBD1. V trimming: 0 bases; J trimming: 10 bases; junction bases outside the gene matches: 12. This CDR3 has 17 residues. The germline CDR1 and CDR2 sequences are SGHDT and YYEEEE. The CDR3, as DNA: TGTGCCAGCAGCTTGGGGTGGGGACAGGGGGGATCAGGCCCCCAGCATTTT. Translating gives CASSLGWGQGGSGPQHF.

The chain is built from TRBV19 and TRBJ1-1; D gene unclear. The length of the CDR3 is 14 residues. CDR1 is LNHDA, CDR2 SQIVND, per germline (reference sequence). The germline V and J ends were trimmed by 5 bases and 0 bases, with 10 bases remaining between them. Here the CDR3 reads CASSARFMNTEAFF. As DNA, the CDR3 is TGTGCCAGTAGTGCACGGTTTATGAACACTGAAGCTTTCTTT.

The chain carries TRBV9 and TRBJ2-1; 9 nucleotides align to TRBD2. This CDR3 has 15 residues. CDR1 and CDR2 (germline): SGDLS, YYNGEE. Losses at the gene ends were 1 base for V and 8 bases for J; bases not matched to a gene: 7. The CDR3 sequence: CASSVFSGGYDEQFF. The DNA of the CDR3 is TGTGCCAGCAGCGTATTCAGCGGGGGGTACGATGAGCAGTTCTTC.

J is TRBJ2-3 and V is TRBV11-2; D not resolved. Germline V CDR1 and CDR2: SGHAT, FQNNGV. V shed 6 bases and J shed 6 bases, with 13 bases lying between them. The CDR3 covers 13 residues. The chain's CDR3 is CASRLINTDTQYF. CDR3 DNA sequence: TGTGCCAGCAGACTGATCAATACGGATACGCAGTATTTT.

The chain couples TRBV3-1 (or the pseudogene TRBV3-2) to TRBJ1-6, with D maybe TRBD1 (5 bases). V was shortened by 1 base and J by 4 bases, with 8 bases between the two germline ends. CDR3 length: 15 amino acids. Germline V gene sequence: CDR1 LGHDT, CDR2 YNNKEL (reference sequence). Here the CDR3 DNA reads TGTGCCAGCAGCCAAGCCAGGGTTTATAATTCACCCCTCCACTTT. It translates to CASSQARVYNSPLHF.

The chain has TRBV7-2 and TRBJ2-5; D perhaps matches TRBD1 (6 bases). Trimming took 3 bases from V and 0 from J, leaving 8 bases between them. CDR3 length: 14 amino acids. CDR1 and CDR2 from the germline V gene are SGHTA and FQGNSA. CDR3: CASSLGAYQETQYF. The CDR3 nucleotides read TGTGCCAGCAGCTTGGGGGCCTACCAAGAGACCCAGTACTTC.

The rearrangement uses TRBV6-1 and TRBJ1-2; perhaps TRBD1 as D (5 bases). The V gene's germline CDR1 is MNHNS and CDR2 SASEGT. This CDR3 has 13 amino acids. The V end was cut by 3 bases, the J end by 7 bases, with 12 bases between. CDR3 bases: TGTGCCAGCAGTGAGATCGGGCAGGGTGGCTACACCTTC. Translated: CASSEIGQGGYTF.